Below are 32 T cell receptor beta chains sequenced from a single sample in a study of breast tumors, draining lymph nodes, adjacent tissues. A single record per CDR3 protein comes from TCRdb applying MiXCR to the multiplex PCR reads. The sample records about 130,000 distinct CDR3 sequences, around 20% being singletons. The lymph nodes were axillary draining lymph nodes from breast cancer patients. Sample: axillary lymph node tissue. The receptors come from a female donor with breast cancer. Some clones in this sample may be carry-over from other donors' samples.

Of note for this clonotype: At one of its ends the junction is not consistent with the germline gene, which may arise from a read error. V and J are TRBV5-1 and TRBJ2-7, with 13 bases identical to TRBD2. From germline, CDR1 is SGHRS and CDR2 YFSETQ. The CDR3 is 15 residues long. The CDR3 sequence is CASSSRTSGSYKQYF. The CDR3 DNA follows: TGCGCCAGCAGCTCCCGGACTAGCGGGAGCTACAAGCAGTACTTC.

In this sample, this clonotype turned up many times. The chain carries TRBV24-1 and TRBJ2-3, with a possible D match to TRBD1 (5 bases). The germline V gene has CDR1 KGHDR and CDR2 SFDVKD. This CDR3 spans 16 amino acids. Trimming removed 1 base at V and 0 bases at J, with 10 bases between. The CDR3: CATSDFAGFSTDTQYF. The CDR3 nucleotides read TGTGCCACCAGTGATTTCGCAGGGTTTAGCACAGATACGCAGTATTTT.

Concerning this clonotype itself: A read error may explain this, as a much larger clone is one base away. V gene TRBV30 combines with J gene TRBJ2-3; 10 bases line up with TRBD2. The trim removed 3 bases at V and 8 bases at J, leaving 11 bases unmatched. CDR3 length: 15 amino acids. Looked up from germline, CDR1 is GTSNPN and CDR2 is SVGIG (reference sequence). The CDR3 sequence is CAWRGLAGVRGTQYF. CDR3 bases: TGTGCCTGGAGAGGGCTAGCGGGAGTCAGGGGTACGCAGTATTTT.

With regard to this clonotype: A much larger clone sits a single nucleotide away, making a read error possible. The chain joins TRBV19 to TRBJ2-3; maybe TRBD1 (6 bases). CDR1 and CDR2 (germline): LNHDA, SQIVND (reference sequence). There are 13 residues in the CDR3. The CDR3 loop reads CASSPDRTDTEYF. DNA for the CDR3: TGTGCCAGTAGTCCGGACAGAACAGATACGGAGTATTTT.

This clonotype was detected ten times or more. The chain has TRBV12-3 or TRBV12-4 and TRBJ2-1; the match to TRBD2 covers 8 bases. The CDR3 is made up of 15 amino acids. V trimming: 5 bases; J trimming: 4 bases; junction bases outside the gene matches: 7. The CDR3 DNA follows: TGTGCCAGCAGTCACGGGAGGGCGGGTTACAATGAGCAGTTCTTC. This translates into CASSHGRAGYNEQFF.

The V gene is TRBV20-1, the J gene TRBJ2-2; 7 bases map to TRBD2. In germline, CDR1 is DFQATT, CDR2 SNEGSKA (reference sequence). J lost 5 bases, V lost 5 bases, and 8 bases had no gene match. The CDR3 totals 14 residues. The CDR3 DNA sequence: TGCAGTGCTGAGATAGCGGGCCTGACCGGGGAGCTGTTTTTT. This sequence encodes CSAEIAGLTGELFF.

Worth noting for this clonotype: Given a much more abundant clone one base away, this may be a read error. The chain carries TRBV6-1 and TRBJ1-5; perhaps TRBD1 as D (5 bases). V was cut by 11 bases and J by 5 bases, with 10 bases left in between. In germline, CDR1 is MNHNS, CDR2 SASEGT. The CDR3 consists of 11 residues. This CDR3 reads CALQGDQPQHF. CDR3 in DNA: TGTGCCTTGCAGGGAGATCAGCCCCAGCATTTT.

This clonotype was seen a handful of times. The chain employs TRBV3-1 and TRBJ2-2, with D unresolved. The germline CDR1 and CDR2 sequences are LGHDT and YNNKEL (reference sequence). The CDR3 is made up of 14 amino acids. Between the trimmed V and J ends, which lost 1 base and 4 bases, there was a span of 7 bases. The CDR3 region is CASSQAGRTGELFF. The CDR3 nucleotides read TGTGCCAGCAGCCAAGCCGGACGCACCGGGGAGCTGTTTTTT.

This clonotype was seen more than once but under ten times. The chain is built from TRBV19 and TRBJ1-4, with no clear D. V was cut by 5 bases and J by 5 bases, with 15 bases left in between. The CDR3 has 15 residues. Germline CDR1 and CDR2: LNHDA and SQIVND (reference sequence). CDR3 sequence (DNA): TGTGCCAGTAGTTTGCGGGCAACTTCGAATGAAAAACTGTTTTTT. This gives the protein CASSLRATSNEKLFF.

This clonotype has ten or more counts. This rearrangement joins TRBV10-3 to TRBJ2-3, with D perhaps TRBD2 (7 bases). There are 16 residues in the CDR3. V lost 6 bases, J lost 4 bases, and 20 bases lay in between. Germline CDR1 reads ENHRY; CDR2 reads SYGVKD. DNA of the CDR3: TGTGCCATCAGGGGCGGTGGGGGGGCAGAGGCAGATACGCAGTATTTT. This gives the protein CAIRGGGGAEADTQYF.

This clonotype has ten or more counts. The rearrangement uses TRBV19 and TRBJ2-1, with TRBD2 identical over 8 bases. Unmatched junction bases numbered 14, after V lost 3 bases and J lost 4 bases. Germline V gene sequence: CDR1 LNHDA, CDR2 SQIVND (reference sequence). The CDR3 runs 18 residues. The CDR3 spells CASSIIAGSGGAYNEQFF. CDR3 nucleotides: TGTGCCAGTAGTATTATAGCGGGGTCAGGCGGGGCTTACAATGAGCAGTTCTTC. The full variable domain, in which reference TRBV19 and TRBJ2-1 provide the parts outside the CDR3, is DGGITQSPKYLFRKEGQNVTLSCEQNLNHDAMYWYRQDPGQGLRLIYYSQIVNDFQKGDIAEGYSVSREKKESFPLTVTSAQKNPTAFYLCASSIIAGSGGAYNEQFFGPGTRLTVL.

At least ten counts were recorded for this clonotype. This chain joins TRBV20-1 and TRBJ2-1, with 9 bases identical to TRBD2. The CDR3 has 16 residues. Looked up from germline, CDR1 is DFQATT and CDR2 is SNEGSKA (reference sequence). Trimming cost V 0 bases and J 5 bases; bases outside gene matches: 8. This CDR3 reads CSARDGGRAGDNEQFF. As DNA, the CDR3 is TGCAGTGCTAGAGATGGCGGGAGGGCCGGGGACAATGAGCAGTTCTTC.

This clonotype was detected ten times or more. This rearrangement joins TRBV7-2 to TRBJ2-1, with 12 bases identical to TRBD2. After removal of 1 base from V and 5 bases from J, the junction contained 9 bases not matched to a gene. The germline V gene has CDR1 SGHTA and CDR2 FQGNSA. The CDR3 has 18 amino acids. CDR3: CASSLVGPLAGGNNEQFF. The CDR3 DNA reads as TGTGCCAGCAGCTTAGTGGGGCCACTAGCGGGGGGTAACAATGAGCAGTTCTTC.

This clonotype showed up just a few times. This clone may be a read error of a much larger clone one base away. The CDR3 does not end in the conserved phenylalanine or tryptophan, so this is likely a read error. The V and J genes are TRBV5-8 and TRBJ2-5; D perhaps matches TRBD1 (7 bases). Looked up from germline, CDR1 is SGHTS and CDR2 is YDEGEE. This CDR3 has 16 residues. Trimming stripped 4 bases from V and 2 bases from J, with 18 bases between. As DNA, the CDR3 is TGTGCCAGCAGCATCGGGACAGTTCGGGGGCAAGAGACCCAGTACCTC. This gives the protein CASSIGTVRGQETQYL.

Ten or more counts support this clonotype. The chain recombines TRBV5-8 with TRBJ1-5; TRBD1 is a possible D gene (5 bases). In germline, CDR1 is SGHTS, CDR2 YDEGEE. The CDR3 runs 15 residues. The V and J ends lost 0 bases and 4 bases respectively, with 11 bases between them. The CDR3 reads CASSLVGEGNQPQHF. The CDR3 nucleotides are TGTGCCAGCAGCTTGGTGGGGGAGGGAAATCAGCCCCAGCATTTT.

In this sample, this clonotype turned up many times. The rearrangement uses TRBV7-2 and TRBJ2-1, with D hard to call. Trimming removed 3 bases at V and 6 bases at J, with 6 bases between. Germline assignment: CDR1 SGHTA and CDR2 FQGNSA. The CDR3 runs to 12 residues. This CDR3 is CASSFPPNEQFF. CDR3 bases: TGTGCCAGCAGCTTCCCCCCCAATGAGCAGTTCTTC.

The sample holds many counts of this clonotype. The chain couples TRBV7-9 to TRBJ1-2; TRBD1 matches 8 bases. V shed 7 bases, J shed 3 bases, and the junction held 4 bases outside the gene matches. The CDR3 is 13 residues long. Germline V gives CDR1 SEHNR, CDR2 FQNEAQ (reference sequence). The CDR3 loop reads CASTPQGDYGYTF. Written as DNA, the CDR3 is TGTGCCAGCACCCCACAGGGGGACTATGGCTACACCTTC.

This clonotype appeared many times. The J gene is TRBJ2-3, the V gene TRBV29-1, with TRBD2 identical over 10 bases. Germline V gene data show CDR1 as SQVTM and CDR2 as ANQGSEA. The CDR3 extends over 16 amino acids. After removal of 3 bases from V and 1 base from J, the junction contained 7 bases not matched to a gene. The chain's CDR3 is CSVDGQRGGGTDTQYF. CDR3 DNA: TGCAGCGTTGACGGCCAGCGGGGGGGCGGCACAGATACGCAGTATTTT.

With respect to this clonotype: Just one base apart from a much larger clone, this may be a read error. J is TRBJ2-3 and V is TRBV7-3; tentatively, D is TRBD2 (6 bases). Trimming stripped 2 bases from V and 8 bases from J, with 17 bases between. Germline V gene data show CDR1 as SGHTA and CDR2 as FQGTGA. This CDR3 has 15 residues. The CDR3 sequence: CASSLGDRGSGTQYF. The CDR3 DNA reads as TGTGCCAGCAGCTTAGGGGACCGGGGGTCAGGTACGCAGTATTTT.

A few counts support this clonotype. The junction differs from germline at one of its ends, possibly a read error. The chain recombines TRBV15 with TRBJ2-1; D is perhaps TRBD1 (5 bases). The germline V gene encodes CDR1 LNHNV and CDR2 YYDKDF (reference sequence). The CDR3 has 15 residues. Here the CDR3 reads CATSRDRKTGGERFF. CDR3 coding DNA: TGTGCCACCAGCAGAGATCGAAAAACAGGCGGTGAGCGGTTCTTC.

This clonotype was counted ten times or more. The chain links TRBV19 to TRBJ2-1; 10 bases agree with TRBD1. V shed 7 bases and J 5 bases; nucleotides not matched to a gene: 2. Germline V lookup: CDR1 LNHDA, CDR2 SQIVND (reference sequence). This CDR3 region has 13 residues. CDR3 DNA sequence: TGTGCCAGTAAAGGACAGGGGGACAATGAGCAGTTCTTC. Residues: CASKGQGDNEQFF.

This clonotype was seen at least ten times. The chain is built from TRBV5-1 and TRBJ1-4; D is uncertain. Germline CDR1 SGHRS, CDR2 YFSETQ. The CDR3 contains 15 residues. V shed 2 bases and J shed 5 bases, with 13 bases lying between them. CDR3 in DNA: TGCGCCAGCAGCTTCGGACCTAGCCTCAATGAAAAACTGTTTTTT. Translation gives CASSFGPSLNEKLFF.

There are many counts of this clonotype. The rearrangement joins TRBV5-6 to TRBJ1-3; 7 positions match TRBD1. Looked up from germline, CDR1 is SGHDT and CDR2 is YYEEEE. V shed 4 bases and J 3 bases; nucleotides not matched to a gene: 7. This CDR3 contains 15 residues. The CDR3 loop is CASSLNRGIGNTIYF. The CDR3 DNA is TGTGCCAGCAGCCTGAACAGGGGAATTGGAAACACCATATATTTT.

In the case of this clonotype: A much larger clone lies a single base off, so this may be a read error. Since the CDR3 does not end with the conserved phenylalanine or tryptophan, this likely comes from a read error. The chain uses TRBV9 and TRBJ2-3, with 7 bases matching TRBD2. Germline V gene lookup returns CDR1 SGDLS and CDR2 YYNGEE. J was trimmed by 2 bases and V by 3 bases; bases with no gene match: 6. This CDR3 is 15 amino acids long. The CDR3 protein is CASSDLAVNTDTQYL. The CDR3 DNA follows: TGTGCCAGCAGCGACCTAGCGGTTAACACAGATACGCAGTATCTT.

With respect to this clonotype: Its ends do not fully match the called genes, so a read error is possible. This sequence joins TRBV6-2 or TRBV6-3 and TRBJ2-2; 9 nucleotides match TRBD2. This CDR3 is 19 amino acids long. CDR1 is MNHEY and CDR2 is SVGEGT in the germline V gene. This CDR3 reads CTSSPPVRSGRLNTGELFF. The DNA of the CDR3 is TGTACCAGCAGCCCCCCTGTGAGGAGCGGGAGGTTGAACACCGGGGAGCTGTTTTTT.

This rearrangement joins TRBV11-2 to TRBJ1-5, with 9 bases aligning to TRBD1. Germline V lookup: CDR1 SGHAT, CDR2 FQNNGV. CDR3 length: 15 amino acids. With V trimmed by 1 base and J by 6 bases, 4 bases remained unmatched. CDR3 DNA: TGTGCCAGCAGCTTAGGAACAGGGGGCGCTCAGCCCCAGCATTTT. Encoded protein: CASSLGTGGAQPQHF.

With regard to this clonotype: With a much larger clone just one base away, this may be a read error. This CDR3 fails to terminate in the conserved phenylalanine or tryptophan, so it likely reflects a read error. The V gene is TRBV4-2, the J gene TRBJ1-4; D is undetermined. V was shortened by 3 bases and J by 12 bases, with 11 bases between the two germline ends. From germline, CDR1 is LGHNA and CDR2 YNFKEQ. The CDR3 length is 12 residues. CDR3 region: CASSQGEVELFL. The CDR3 region has the DNA TGTGCCAGCAGCCAGGGAGAAGTCGAACTGTTTCTT.

About this clonotype itself: A much larger clone is a single base away; this may be a read error. The CDR3 bases are TGTGCCAGCAGCTTTCCCCGACAAGTCATTAGCTATGGCTACACCTTC. It is translated as CASSFPRQVISYGYTF. The genes are TRBV11-2 and TRBJ1-2; D gene uncertain. Trimming removed 3 bases from V and 4 bases from J, with 18 bases in between. The germline V gene has CDR1 SGHAT and CDR2 FQNNGV. This CDR3 is 16 amino acids long.

This clonotype was recorded many times. This chain uses TRBV7-8 with TRBJ2-2, with 7 bases that match TRBD2. Per the germline V gene, CDR1 is SGHVS and CDR2 is FQNEAQ. CDR3 length equals 16 residues. J gave up 3 bases and V 3 bases, and 7 bases lay outside the gene matches. CDR3 in amino acids: CASSLVISGDTGELFF. In DNA, the CDR3 is TGTGCCAGCAGCTTGGTCATAAGCGGGGACACCGGGGAGCTGTTTTTT.

The V and J genes are TRBV9 and TRBJ2-1; 7 bases are shared with TRBD2. V lost 6 bases, J lost 8 bases, and 11 bases stayed unmatched. The length of the CDR3 is 14 residues. Germline V gives CDR1 SGDLS, CDR2 YYNGEE. This chain's CDR3 is CASTPRGTSDEQFF. CDR3 bases: TGTGCCAGCACCCCCAGAGGAACTAGCGATGAGCAGTTCTTC. Full variable domain (outside the CDR3, taken from reference TRBV9 and TRBJ2-1): DSGVTQTPKHLITATGQRVTLRCSPRSGDLSVYWYQQSLDQGLQFLIQYYNGEERAKGNILERFSAQQFPDLHSELNLSSLELGDSALYFCASTPRGTSDEQFFGPGTRLTVL.

At least ten counts were recorded for this clonotype. This chain connects TRBV6-6 to TRBJ2-7; D gene ambiguous. Between the trimmed V and J ends, which lost 5 bases and 0 bases, there was a span of 14 bases. The CDR3 contains 15 residues. Germline V CDR1 and CDR2: MNHNY, SVGAGI (reference sequence). CDR3 nucleotides: TGTGCCAGCAGTCCCGACTGGCGAAGCTCCTACGAGCAGTACTTC. Translating it yields CASSPDWRSSYEQYF.

This clonotype was seen repeatedly, ten times or more. The chain uses TRBV2 and TRBJ2-2; 8 bases line up with TRBD2. Germline V gene data show CDR1 as SNHLY and CDR2 as FYNNEI. After removal of 8 bases from V and 4 bases from J, the junction contained 15 bases not matched to a gene. The CDR3 loop spans 17 amino acids. In nucleotides, the CDR3 is TGTGCCAGCCTCGGGGGGGGCCCTAGGGGTGGCACCGGGGAGCTGTTTTTT. Amino acids: CASLGGGPRGGTGELFF.